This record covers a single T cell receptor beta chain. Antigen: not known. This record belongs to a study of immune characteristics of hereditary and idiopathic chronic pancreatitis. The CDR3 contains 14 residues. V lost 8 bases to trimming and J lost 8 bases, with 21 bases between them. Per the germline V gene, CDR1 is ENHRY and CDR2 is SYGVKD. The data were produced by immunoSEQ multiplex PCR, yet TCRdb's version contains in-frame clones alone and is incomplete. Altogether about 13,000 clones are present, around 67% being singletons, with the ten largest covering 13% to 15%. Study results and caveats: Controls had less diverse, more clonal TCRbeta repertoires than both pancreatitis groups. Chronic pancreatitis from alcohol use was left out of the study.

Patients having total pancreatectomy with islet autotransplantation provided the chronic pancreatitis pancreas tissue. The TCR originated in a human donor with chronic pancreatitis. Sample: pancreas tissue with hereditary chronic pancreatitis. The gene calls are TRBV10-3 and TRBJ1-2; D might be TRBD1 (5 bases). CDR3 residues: CAIGDSRTGEGYTF. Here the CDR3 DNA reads TGTGCCATCGGGGACTCGAGAACAGGAGAGGGCTACACCTTC.